This TCR beta chain was obtained from a study of cytomegalovirus exposure and HLA in healthy donors. Both 60 Vbeta primers and 13 Jbeta primers went into the PCR. Here immunoSEQ multiplex PCR was the method, and the copy in TCRdb shows in-frame clones only, minus some. The sample holds approximately 220,000 clones, roughly 80% seen once. Germline lookup yields CDR1 MDHEN and CDR2 SYDVKM. V was clipped by 6 bases and J by 3 bases; unmatched bases: 12. CDR3 length equals 16 residues. This receptor was obtained from a girl between 5 and 17 years old in good health and CMV-seronegative. The specimen sequenced was PBMCs. V and J are TRBV28 and TRBJ1-2; TRBD1 matches at 8 bases. The DNA for the CDR3 is TGTGCCAGCAGCCCCCCCTTAGGACAGGGCGACTATGGCTACACCTTC. It codes for CASSPPLGQGDYGYTF.